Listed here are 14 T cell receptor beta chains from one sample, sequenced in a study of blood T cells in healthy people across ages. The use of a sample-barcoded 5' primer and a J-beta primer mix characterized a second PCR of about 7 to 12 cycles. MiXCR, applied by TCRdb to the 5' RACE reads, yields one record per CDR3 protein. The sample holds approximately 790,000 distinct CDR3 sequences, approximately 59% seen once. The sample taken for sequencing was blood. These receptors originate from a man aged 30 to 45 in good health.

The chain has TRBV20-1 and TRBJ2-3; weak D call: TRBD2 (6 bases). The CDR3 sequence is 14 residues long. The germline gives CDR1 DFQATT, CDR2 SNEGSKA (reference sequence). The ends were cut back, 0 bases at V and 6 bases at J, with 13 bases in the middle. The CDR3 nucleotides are TGCAGTGCTAGAGACTCGGGGGACTGCGATACGCAGTATTTT. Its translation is CSARDSGDCDTQYF.

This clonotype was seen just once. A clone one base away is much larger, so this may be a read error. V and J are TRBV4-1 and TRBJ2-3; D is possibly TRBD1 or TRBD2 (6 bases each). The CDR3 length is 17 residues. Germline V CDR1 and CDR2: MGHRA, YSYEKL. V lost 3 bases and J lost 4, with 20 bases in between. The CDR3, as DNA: TGCGCCAGCAGCCATGATAGGTTCGGGGGCCCCGCAGATACGCAGTATTTT. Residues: CASSHDRFGGPADTQYF.

CDR3 sequence (DNA): TGTGCCAGCAGTTGGGACAGTAGAGAGCAGTTCTTC. Its protein is CASSWDSREQFF. The chain carries TRBV27 and TRBJ2-1, with 7 bases fitting TRBD1. V shed 4 bases and J 10 bases; nucleotides not matched to a gene: 4. CDR1 is MNHEY, CDR2 SMNVEV, per germline (reference sequence). This CDR3 has 12 residues.

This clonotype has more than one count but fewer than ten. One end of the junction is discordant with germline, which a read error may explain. The CDR3 loop is CASSLVPGANEQFF. The CDR3 DNA reads as TGTGCCAGTAGCTTAGTCCCGGGGGCGAATGAGCAGTTCTTC. The V call is TRBV13, the J call TRBJ2-1; the D gene could be TRBD1 or TRBD2 (6 bases each). The germline CDR1 and CDR2 sequences are PRHDT and FYEKMQ (reference sequence). The CDR3 totals 14 residues.

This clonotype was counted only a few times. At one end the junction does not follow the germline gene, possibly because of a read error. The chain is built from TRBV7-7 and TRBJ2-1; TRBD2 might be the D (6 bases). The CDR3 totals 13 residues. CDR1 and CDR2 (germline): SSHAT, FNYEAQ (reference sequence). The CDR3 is CASSLAAGNEQFF. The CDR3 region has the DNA TGTGCTAGCAGCTTAGCGGCAGGCAATGAGCAGTTCTTC. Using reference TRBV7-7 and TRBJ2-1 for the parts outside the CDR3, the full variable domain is GAGVSQSPRYKVTKRGQDVTLRCDPISSHATLYWYQQALGQGPEFLTYFNYEAQPDKSGLPSDRFSAERPEGSISTLTIQRTEQRDSAMYRCASSLAAGNEQFFGPGTRLTVL.

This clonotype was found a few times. The CDR3 is CASSLAGRGTSPLHF. CDR3 bases: TGCGCCAGCAGCTTGGCCGGCCGTGGAACTTCACCCCTCCACTTT. The V gene is TRBV5-1, the J gene TRBJ1-6; D uncertain. Germline V gives CDR1 SGHRS, CDR2 YFSETQ. Trimming took off 0 bases at V and 9 bases at J, with 13 bases between the two ends. The CDR3 consists of 15 residues.

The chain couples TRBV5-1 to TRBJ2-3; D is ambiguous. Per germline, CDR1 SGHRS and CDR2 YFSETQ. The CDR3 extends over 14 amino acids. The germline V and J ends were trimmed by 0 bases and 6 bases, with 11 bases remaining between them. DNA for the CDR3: TGCGCCAGCAGCTTGGGGGAACAAACCGATACGCAGTATTTT. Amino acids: CASSLGEQTDTQYF.

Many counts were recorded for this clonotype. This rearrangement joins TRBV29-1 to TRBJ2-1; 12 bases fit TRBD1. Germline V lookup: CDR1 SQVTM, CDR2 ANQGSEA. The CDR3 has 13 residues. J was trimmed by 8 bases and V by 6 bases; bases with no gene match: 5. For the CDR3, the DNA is TGCAGCGTCATCGGGACAGGGGGCCATGAGCAGTTCTTC. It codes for CSVIGTGGHEQFF.

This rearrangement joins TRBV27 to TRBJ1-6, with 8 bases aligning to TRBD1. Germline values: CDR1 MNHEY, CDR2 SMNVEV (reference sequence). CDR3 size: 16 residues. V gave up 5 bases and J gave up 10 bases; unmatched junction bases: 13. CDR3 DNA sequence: TGTGCCAGCAGTCCCACCCGACAGGGGAGATACTCACCCCTCCACTTT. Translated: CASSPTRQGRYSPLHF.

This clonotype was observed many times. This CDR3 reads CASSQGLAASTDTQYF. CDR3 DNA sequence: TGCGCCAGCAGCCAAGGACTAGCGGCTAGCACAGATACGCAGTATTTT. The rearrangement uses TRBV4-3 and TRBJ2-3, with TRBD2 identical over 9 bases. With 1 base clipped from V and 0 bases from J, the junction kept 2 bases outside the gene matches. CDR1 LGHNA and CDR2 YSLEER come from the germline V gene. CDR3 length: 16 residues.

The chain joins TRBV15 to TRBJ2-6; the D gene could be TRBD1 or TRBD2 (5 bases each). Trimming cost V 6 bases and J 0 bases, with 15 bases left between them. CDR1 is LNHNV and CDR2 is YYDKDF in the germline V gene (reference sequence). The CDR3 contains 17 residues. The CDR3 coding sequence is TGTGCCACCAGGATCCGGGACCCCCTCTCTGGGGCCAACGTCCTGACTTTC. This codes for CATRIRDPLSGANVLTF.

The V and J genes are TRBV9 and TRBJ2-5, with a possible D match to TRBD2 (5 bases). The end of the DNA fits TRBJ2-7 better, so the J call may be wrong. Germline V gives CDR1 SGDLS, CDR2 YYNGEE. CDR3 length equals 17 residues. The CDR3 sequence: CASSGGPYQDLVYEQYF. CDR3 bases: TGTGCCAGCAGCGGAGGGCCCTACCAGGATTTGGTCTACGAGCAGTACTTC.

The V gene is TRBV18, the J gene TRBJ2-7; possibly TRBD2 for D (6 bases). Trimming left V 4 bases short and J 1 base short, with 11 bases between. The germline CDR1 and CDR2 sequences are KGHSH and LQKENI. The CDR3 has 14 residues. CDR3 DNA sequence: TGTGCCAGCTCACGCGCAGGGAGGTCCTACGAGCAGTACTTC. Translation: CASSRAGRSYEQYF.

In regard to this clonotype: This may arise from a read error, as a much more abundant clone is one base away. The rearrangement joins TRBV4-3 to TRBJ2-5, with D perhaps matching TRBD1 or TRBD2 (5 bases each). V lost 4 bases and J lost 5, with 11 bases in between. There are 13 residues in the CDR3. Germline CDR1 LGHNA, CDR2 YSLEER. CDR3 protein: CASSRRDAETQYF. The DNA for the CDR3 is TGCGCCAGCAGCCGTCGGGACGCCGAGACCCAGTACTTC.